This T cell receptor beta chain is from a study of response to subunit inactivated influenza vaccine. This clonotype showed up just a few times. Its antigen is currently unknown. Study-wide results and caveats: Researchers suggested that each seasonal influenza vaccination recruits few new T cells.

CDR3 length: 15 amino acids. Germline loops: CDR1 SGHTA, CDR2 FQGNSA. Trimming shortened V by 5 bases and J by 1 base, and 11 bases separated the two germline ends. MiXCR, run by TCRdb on the RT-PCR reads, gives a single entry per CDR3 protein. The sample includes about 800,000 distinct CDR3 sequences, 20% to 25% of them seen just once. Material: PBMCs from blood, obtained more than 4 days after vaccination. The chain combines TRBV7-2 with TRBJ2-2; possible D gene TRBD1, 5 bases. The TCR originated in a man aged 50 to 59 who received an inactivated influenza vaccine. Here the CDR3 reads CASSTRQMNTGELFF. The CDR3 DNA is TGTGCCAGCAGCACCCGACAGATGAACACCGGGGAGCTGTTTTTT.